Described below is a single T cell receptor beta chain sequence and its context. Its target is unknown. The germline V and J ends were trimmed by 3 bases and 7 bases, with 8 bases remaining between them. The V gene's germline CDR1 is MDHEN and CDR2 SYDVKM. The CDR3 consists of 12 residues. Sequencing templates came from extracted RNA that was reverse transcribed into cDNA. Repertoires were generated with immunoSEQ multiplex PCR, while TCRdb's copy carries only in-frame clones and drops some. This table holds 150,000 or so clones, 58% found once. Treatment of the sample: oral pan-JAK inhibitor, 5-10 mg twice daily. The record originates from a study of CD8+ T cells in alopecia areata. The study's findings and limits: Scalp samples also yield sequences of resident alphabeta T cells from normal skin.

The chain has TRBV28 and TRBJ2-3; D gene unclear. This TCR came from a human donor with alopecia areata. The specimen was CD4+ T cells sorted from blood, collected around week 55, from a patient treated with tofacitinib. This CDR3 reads CASSLDRYTQYF. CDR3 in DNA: TGTGCCAGCAGTTTGGACCGATATACGCAGTATTTT.